Listed below are T cell receptor beta chains from one sample, sequenced in a study of beta chain features in type 1 diabetes. Profiled with immunoSEQ multiplex PCR; TCRdb holds only in-frame clones, not every one. The sample consists of 250,000 to 400,000 clones, 14% of them appearing once. Sequencing was done on a sample of central memory CD4+ T cells from blood. The receptors originated from a man aged 25 to 40 in good health. CDR3s include the opening cysteine and the closing phenylalanine or tryptophan. The order of the fields is V gene, J gene, clone size, D gene, CDR3 protein, CDR3 DNA. A D gene is named only where the DNA matches it firmly. The size field is filled for only some rows; it gives once, few, many or a size class.

>TRBV7-3|TRBJ2-4|-|TRBD2
CASSLWTSGGNIQYF
TGTGCCAGCAGCTTATGGACTAGCGGAGGGAACATTCAGTACTTC
>TRBV10-3|TRBJ2-2|-|-
CAIKAANTGELFF
TGTGCCATCAAAGCGGCGAACACCGGGGAGCTGTTTTTT
>TRBV7-9|TRBJ2-1|many|-
CASSLGGPSSYNEQFF
TGTGCCAGCAGCTTGGGAGGCCCAAGCTCCTACAATGAGCAGTTCTTC
>TRBV7-2|TRBJ2-3|few|-
CASSLRSKDTQYF
TGTGCCAGCAGCTTAAGGTCCAAAGATACGCAGTATTTT
>TRBV9|TRBJ2-2|-|TRBD2
CASSSPSGGKNTGELFF
TGTGCCAGCAGCTCACCTAGCGGGGGAAAGAACACCGGGGAGCTGTTTTTT
>TRBV6-5|TRBJ2-3|-|-
CASSSRNSTEETQYF
TGTGCCAGCAGCTCCCGTAATTCTACAGAGGAGACGCAGTATTTT
>TRBV5-1|TRBJ2-5|few|TRBD1
CASSRFPGQGETQYF
TGCGCCAGCAGCCGATTTCCGGGACAGGGTGAGACCCAGTACTTC
>TRBV6-1|TRBJ2-1|-|TRBD1
CASSYTLGTGPLVF
TGTGCCAGCAGCTATACCCTCGGGACAGGGCCTTTAGTCTTC
>TRBV5-1|TRBJ2-1|few|-
CASSLGAREIDEQFF
TGCGCCAGCAGCTTGGGGGCCAGGGAGATAGATGAGCAGTTCTTC
>TRBV6-1|TRBJ2-5|many|-
CAMGGVRQETQYF
TGTGCCATGGGGGGAGTTCGACAAGAGACCCAGTACTTC
>TRBV6-6|TRBJ2-3|-|-
CASRSLADTQYF
TGTGCCAGCAGATCTCTAGCGGATACGCAGTATTTT
>TRBV6-1|TRBJ2-4|-|TRBD2
CASSEGLAGRIAKNIQYF
TGTGCCAGCAGTGAGGGACTAGCGGGGAGGATAGCCAAAAACATTCAGTACTTC
>TRBV15|TRBJ1-5|-|-
CATSRDGPQHF
TGTGCCACCAGCAGAGACGGGCCCCAGCATTTT
>TRBV5-1|TRBJ2-1|few|-
CASSLAGNNEQFF
TGCGCCAGCAGCTTGGCCGGCAACAATGAGCAGTTCTTC